A single sample gave rise to the 17 T cell receptor beta chains below, sequenced in a study of response to subunit inactivated influenza vaccine. TCRdb passed the RT-PCR reads through MiXCR, listing each CDR3 protein once. The sample yields a few hundred thousand distinct CDR3 sequences, 14% seen once. This material consisted of PBMCs from blood, taken 11 to 12 days after vaccination. Receptors originate from a man aged 45 to 65 who received an inactivated influenza vaccine.

In this sample, this clonotype turned up a few times. The chain has TRBV5-6 and TRBJ1-4; no definite D call. Trimming shortened V by 4 bases and J by 0 bases, and 10 bases separated the two germline ends. The CDR3 spans 15 residues. Looked up from germline, CDR1 is SGHDT and CDR2 is YYEEEE. The CDR3 reads CASSRRTATNEKLFF. The CDR3, as DNA: TGTGCCAGCAGCCGTCGTACAGCAACTAATGAAAAACTGTTTTTT.

The chain couples TRBV20-1 to TRBJ2-2, with D hard to call. Trimming removed 6 bases from V and 0 bases from J, with 17 bases in between. This CDR3 region has 16 residues. CDR1 is DFQATT and CDR2 is SNEGSKA in the germline V gene (reference sequence). This CDR3 is CSARKAGRSNTGELFF. In DNA form, the CDR3 reads TGCAGTGCGAGGAAGGCCGGGCGGTCGAACACCGGGGAGCTGTTTTTT.

This clonotype was counted a few times. The chain uses TRBV7-2 and TRBJ1-2, with 8 bases that match TRBD1. V dropped 5 bases and J dropped 9; count of bases not matched to a gene: 5. This CDR3 region has 12 residues. CDR1 is SGHTA and CDR2 is FQGNSA in the germline V gene. CDR3 region: CASSRTGLSYTF. In DNA, the CDR3 is TGTGCCAGCAGCCGGACAGGGTTGAGCTACACCTTC.

The V call is TRBV7-2, the J call TRBJ2-5, with TRBD1 matching 7 bases. CDR1 and CDR2 (germline): SGHTA, FQGNSA. CDR3 size: 17 residues. V gave up 1 base and J gave up 1 base; unmatched junction bases: 9. CDR3 sequence: CASSLGATGRGQETQYF. CDR3 in DNA: TGTGCCAGCAGCTTAGGCGCGACAGGGCGAGGCCAAGAGACCCAGTACTTC.

CDR3 residues: CSVPTSGDDEQYF. CDR3 bases: TGCAGTGTCCCGACTAGCGGGGATGACGAGCAGTACTTC. V gene TRBV20-1 combines with J gene TRBJ2-7, with 11 bases matching TRBD2. The CDR3 extends over 13 amino acids. After removal of 7 bases from V and 5 bases from J, the junction contained 7 bases not matched to a gene. The germline V gene has CDR1 DFQATT and CDR2 SNEGSKA (reference sequence).

The table lists this clonotype with a few counts. The chain couples TRBV24-1 to TRBJ2-5, with D perhaps matching TRBD1 (6 bases). V was cut by 3 bases and J by 4 bases, with 14 bases left in between. In germline, CDR1 is KGHDR, CDR2 SFDVKD. The CDR3 length is 15 residues. The CDR3: CATSDQRTVTETQYF. The CDR3 bases are TGTGCCACCAGTGATCAAAGGACAGTAACAGAGACCCAGTACTTC.

The chain couples TRBV18 to TRBJ2-6, with D unclear. Germline CDR1 reads KGHSH; CDR2 reads LQKENI. This CDR3 has 18 residues. Trimming took off 3 bases at V and 2 bases at J, with 17 bases between the two ends. The CDR3 sequence is CASSPLPQSSTGANVLTF. CDR3 DNA: TGTGCCAGCTCACCCCTCCCACAGAGCTCCACTGGGGCCAACGTCCTGACTTTC.

This clonotype was seen many times. The chain joins TRBV20-1 to TRBJ2-3; unclear D gene. Looked up from germline, CDR1 is DFQATT and CDR2 is SNEGSKA (reference sequence). The CDR3 is 14 residues long. Trimming stripped 0 bases from V and 3 bases from J, with 10 bases between. The chain's CDR3 is CSARDVGETDTQYF. The CDR3 region has the DNA TGCAGTGCTAGAGACGTTGGGGAAACAGATACGCAGTATTTT.

This clonotype was counted a few times. Here the CDR3 reads CASSRGGSGELFF. DNA of the CDR3: TGTGCCAGTAGTAGAGGGGGCTCCGGGGAGCTGTTTTTT. The rearrangement joins TRBV19 to TRBJ2-2, with 7 nucleotides matching TRBD1. The germline V gene encodes CDR1 LNHDA and CDR2 SQIVND (reference sequence). CDR3 length: 13 amino acids. With 4 bases clipped from V and 6 bases from J, the junction kept 2 bases outside the gene matches.

This clonotype was counted a few times. The chain carries TRBV10-3 and TRBJ2-1; D is perhaps TRBD1 (6 bases). Germline V gene sequence: CDR1 ENHRY, CDR2 SYGVKD. Trimming left V 11 bases short and J 6 bases short, with 11 bases between. The CDR3 consists of 11 residues. The CDR3 sequence: CAVQGGNEQFF. The CDR3 DNA is TGTGCCGTACAGGGCGGCAATGAGCAGTTCTTC.

This clonotype was observed once. The genes are TRBV7-9 and TRBJ2-7, with D tentatively TRBD1 (8 bases). The germline CDR1 and CDR2 sequences are SEHNR and FQNEAQ (reference sequence). The CDR3 is made up of 14 amino acids. Trimming removed 7 bases at V and 3 bases at J, with 16 bases between. The CDR3 region is CASTNRGGNYEQYF. The CDR3 DNA is TGTGCCAGCACCAACAGGGGGGGGAACTACGAGCAGTACTTC.

This clonotype was seen more than once but under ten times. This sequence joins TRBV5-6 and TRBJ2-7; a possible D gene is TRBD2 (6 bases). Trimming left V 3 bases short and J 6 bases short, with 19 bases between. The CDR3 totals 15 residues. Looked up from germline, CDR1 is SGHDT and CDR2 is YYEEEE. DNA of the CDR3: TGTGCCAGCAGCTCCGTTAGGCAGGGAGGTCTCGAGCAGTACTTC. The encoded protein is CASSSVRQGGLEQYF.

This clonotype was counted ten times or more. The V call is TRBV29-1, the J call TRBJ2-7; D tentatively fits TRBD1 or TRBD2 (5 bases each). Trimming removed 6 bases at V and 5 bases at J, with 14 bases between. Germline lookup yields CDR1 SQVTM and CDR2 ANQGSEA. CDR3 length equals 12 residues. The CDR3 spells CSVGRGRHEQYF. CDR3 sequence (DNA): TGCAGCGTGGGTCGGGGACGGCACGAGCAGTACTTC.

The sample holds a few counts of this clonotype. The chain couples TRBV29-1 to TRBJ2-3, with D maybe TRBD1 (5 bases). Trimming removed 4 bases at V and 7 bases at J, with 15 bases between. The germline V gene encodes CDR1 SQVTM and CDR2 ANQGSEA. CDR3 length: 13 residues. The CDR3 region is CSVGGRVRYTQYF. The CDR3 DNA is TGCAGCGTTGGGGGCAGGGTCCGGTATACGCAGTATTTT.

This clonotype was seen only a few times. V is TRBV20-1 and J is TRBJ2-2; D possibly matches TRBD1 or TRBD2 (7 bases each). V lost 0 bases and J 4 bases, leaving 12 bases between the germline ends. From germline, CDR1 is DFQATT and CDR2 SNEGSKA (reference sequence). There are 15 residues in the CDR3. The CDR3 nucleotides are TGCAGTGCTAGAGAGGCAGGGGGGGGCACCGGGGAGCTGTTTTTT. Translating it yields CSAREAGGGTGELFF.

This clonotype has a handful of counts. The chain couples TRBV4-2 to TRBJ2-1, with 7 bases fitting TRBD2. Trimming removed 5 bases from V and 8 bases from J; junction bases left unmatched: 12. CDR1 is LGHNA and CDR2 is YNFKEQ in the germline V gene. CDR3 length equals 15 residues. The DNA for the CDR3 is TGTGCCAGCAGCTTCGGTACGGGAGGTAGCTATGAGCAGTTCTTC. Protein sequence: CASSFGTGGSYEQFF.

This clonotype was detected only a few times. V is TRBV5-1 and J is TRBJ2-2, with 7 bases matching TRBD1. Trimming removed 1 base from V and 2 bases from J; junction bases left unmatched: 8. Germline assignment: CDR1 SGHRS and CDR2 YFSETQ. This CDR3 has 17 amino acids. The CDR3 bases are TGCGCCAGCAGCTTGCGATGGGGGACAGAAAACACCGGGGAGCTGTTTTTT. Its translation: CASSLRWGTENTGELFF.